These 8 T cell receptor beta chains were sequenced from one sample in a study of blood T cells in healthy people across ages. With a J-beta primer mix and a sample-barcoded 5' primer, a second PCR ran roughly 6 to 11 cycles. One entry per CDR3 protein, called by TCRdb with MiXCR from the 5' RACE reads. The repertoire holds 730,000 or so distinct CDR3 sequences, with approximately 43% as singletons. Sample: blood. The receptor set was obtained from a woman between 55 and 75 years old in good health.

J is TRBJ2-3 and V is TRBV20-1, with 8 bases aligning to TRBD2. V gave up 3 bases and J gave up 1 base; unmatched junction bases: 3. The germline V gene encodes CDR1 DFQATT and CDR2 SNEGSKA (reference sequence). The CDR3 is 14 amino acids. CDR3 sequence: CSASLSGGTDTQYF. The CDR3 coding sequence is TGCAGTGCTAGCCTTAGCGGGGGCACAGATACGCAGTATTTT.

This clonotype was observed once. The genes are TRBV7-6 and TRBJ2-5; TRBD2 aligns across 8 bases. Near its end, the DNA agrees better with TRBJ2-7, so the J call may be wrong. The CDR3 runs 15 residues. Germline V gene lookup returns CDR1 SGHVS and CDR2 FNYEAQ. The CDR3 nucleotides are TGTGCCAGCAGCTTAGTAAGTCTAGCGGGCCGCGAGCAGTACTTC. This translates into CASSLVSLAGREQYF.

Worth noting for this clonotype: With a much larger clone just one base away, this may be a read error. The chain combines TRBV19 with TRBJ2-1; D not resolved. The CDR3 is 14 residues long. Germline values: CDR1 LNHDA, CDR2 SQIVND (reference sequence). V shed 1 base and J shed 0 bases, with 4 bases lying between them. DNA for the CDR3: TGTGCCAGTAGTATAGCAAGCTCCTACAATGAGCAGTTCTTC. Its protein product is CASSIASSYNEQFF.

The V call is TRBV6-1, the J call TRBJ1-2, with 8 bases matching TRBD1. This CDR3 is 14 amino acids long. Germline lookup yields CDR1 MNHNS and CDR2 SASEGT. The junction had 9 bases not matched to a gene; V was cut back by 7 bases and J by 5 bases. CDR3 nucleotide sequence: TGTGCCAGCATTCCAACAGGGGGATCTTATGGCTACACCTTC. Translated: CASIPTGGSYGYTF.

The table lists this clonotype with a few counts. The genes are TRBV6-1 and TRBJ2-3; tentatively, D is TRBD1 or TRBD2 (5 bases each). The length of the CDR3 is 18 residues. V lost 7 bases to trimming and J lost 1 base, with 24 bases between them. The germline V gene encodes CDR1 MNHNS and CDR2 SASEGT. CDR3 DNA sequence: TGTGCCAGCAACCGCGCGTGGGAGTCGGGGACCCGCACAGATACGCAGTATTTT. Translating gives CASNRAWESGTRTDTQYF.

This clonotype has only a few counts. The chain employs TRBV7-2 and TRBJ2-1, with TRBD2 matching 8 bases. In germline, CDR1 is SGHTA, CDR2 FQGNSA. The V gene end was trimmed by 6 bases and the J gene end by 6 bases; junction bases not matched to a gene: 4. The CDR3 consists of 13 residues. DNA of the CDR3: TGTGCCAGCAGAAGCGGGAGTCCCAATGAGCAGTTCTTC. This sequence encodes CASRSGSPNEQFF.

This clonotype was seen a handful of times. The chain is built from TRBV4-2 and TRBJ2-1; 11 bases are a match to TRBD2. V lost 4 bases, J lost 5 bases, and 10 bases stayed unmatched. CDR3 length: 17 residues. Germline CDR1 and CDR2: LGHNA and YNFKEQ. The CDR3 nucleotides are TGTGCCAGCAGCCGGCTAGCGGGAGGACCCGCCGACAATGAGCAGTTCTTC. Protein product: CASSRLAGGPADNEQFF.

CDR3 coding DNA: TGCGCCAGCAGCCGAGGGGATGGGGGGTTTGATTTGGAGCAGTACTTC. This gives the protein CASSRGDGGFDLEQYF. The chain has TRBV4-3 and TRBJ2-7; D is perhaps TRBD2 (6 bases). The CDR3 contains 16 residues. Germline V CDR1 and CDR2: LGHNA, YSLEER. The V gene lost 4 bases and the J gene lost 7 bases, with 23 bases spanning the gap.